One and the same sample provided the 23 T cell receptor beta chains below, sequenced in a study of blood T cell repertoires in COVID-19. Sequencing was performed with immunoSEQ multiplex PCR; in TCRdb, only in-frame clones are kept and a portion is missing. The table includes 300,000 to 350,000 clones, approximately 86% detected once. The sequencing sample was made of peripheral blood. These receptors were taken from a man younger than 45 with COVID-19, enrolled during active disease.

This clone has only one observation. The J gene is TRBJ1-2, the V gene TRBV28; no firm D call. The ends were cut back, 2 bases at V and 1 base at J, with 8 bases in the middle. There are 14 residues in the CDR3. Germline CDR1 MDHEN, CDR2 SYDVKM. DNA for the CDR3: TGTGCCAGCAGTTTAAGTGAGCATAACTATGGCTACACCTTC. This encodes CASSLSEHNYGYTF.

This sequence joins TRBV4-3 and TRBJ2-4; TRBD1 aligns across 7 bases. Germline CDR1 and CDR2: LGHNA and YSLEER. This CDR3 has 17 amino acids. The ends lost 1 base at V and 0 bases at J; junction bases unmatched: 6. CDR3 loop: CASSQGQGVLAKNIQYF. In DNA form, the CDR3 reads TGCGCCAGCAGCCAAGGACAGGGTGTACTAGCCAAAAACATTCAGTACTTC.

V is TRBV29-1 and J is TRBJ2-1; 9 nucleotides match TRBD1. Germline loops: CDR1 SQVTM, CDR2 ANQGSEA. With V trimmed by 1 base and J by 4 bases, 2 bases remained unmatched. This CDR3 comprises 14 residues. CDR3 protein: CSVEGQGVYNEQFF. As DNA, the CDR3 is TGCAGCGTTGAAGGACAGGGGGTATACAATGAGCAGTTCTTC.

CDR3 bases: TGTGCCAGCAGTTCCAGTAGCAATCAGCCCCAGCATTTT. Its protein product is CASSSSSNQPQHF. V and J are TRBV12-3 or TRBV12-4 and TRBJ1-5; D call uncertain. The CDR3 is 13 amino acids. Trimming cost V 4 bases and J 0 bases, with 4 bases left between them.

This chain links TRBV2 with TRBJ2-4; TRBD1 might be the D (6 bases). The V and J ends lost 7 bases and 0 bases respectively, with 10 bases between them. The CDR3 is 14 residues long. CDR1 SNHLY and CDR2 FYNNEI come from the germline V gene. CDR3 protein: CASKGELAKNIQYF. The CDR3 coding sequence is TGTGCCAGCAAGGGGGAACTAGCCAAAAACATTCAGTACTTC.

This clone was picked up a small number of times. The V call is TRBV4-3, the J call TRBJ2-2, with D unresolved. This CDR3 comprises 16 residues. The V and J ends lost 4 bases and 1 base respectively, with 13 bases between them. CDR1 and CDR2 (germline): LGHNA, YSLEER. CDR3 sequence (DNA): TGCGCCAGCAGCCCGGCGGTAGCAGAGAACACCGGGGAGCTGTTTTTT. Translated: CASSPAVAENTGELFF.

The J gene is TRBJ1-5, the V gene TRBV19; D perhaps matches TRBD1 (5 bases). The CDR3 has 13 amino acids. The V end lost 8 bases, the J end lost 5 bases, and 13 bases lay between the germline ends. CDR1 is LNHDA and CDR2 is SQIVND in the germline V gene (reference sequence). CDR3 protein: CASSQGWYQPQHF. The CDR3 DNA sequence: TGTGCCAGTTCGCAGGGTTGGTATCAGCCCCAGCATTTT.

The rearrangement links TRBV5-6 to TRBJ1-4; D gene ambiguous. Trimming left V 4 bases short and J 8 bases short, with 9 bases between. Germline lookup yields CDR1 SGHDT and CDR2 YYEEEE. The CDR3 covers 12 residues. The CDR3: CASSDGPEKLFF. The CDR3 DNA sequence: TGTGCCAGCAGCGATGGGCCCGAAAAACTGTTTTTT.

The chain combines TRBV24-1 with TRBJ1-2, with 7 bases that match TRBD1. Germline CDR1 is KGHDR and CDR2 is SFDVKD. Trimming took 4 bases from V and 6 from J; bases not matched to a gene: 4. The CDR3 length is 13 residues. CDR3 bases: TGTGCCACCAGTGACTCAACAGGGGATGGCTACACCTTC. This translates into CATSDSTGDGYTF.

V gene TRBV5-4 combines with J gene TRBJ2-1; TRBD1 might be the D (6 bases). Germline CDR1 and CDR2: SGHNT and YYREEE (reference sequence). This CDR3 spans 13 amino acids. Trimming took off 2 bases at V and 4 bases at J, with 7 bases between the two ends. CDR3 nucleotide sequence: TGTGCCAGCAGCTTTGGACAGTACAATGAGCAGTTCTTC. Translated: CASSFGQYNEQFF.

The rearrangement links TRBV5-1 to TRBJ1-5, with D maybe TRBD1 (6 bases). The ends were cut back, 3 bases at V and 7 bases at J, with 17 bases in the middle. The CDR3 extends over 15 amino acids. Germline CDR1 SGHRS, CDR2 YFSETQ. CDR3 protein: CASSSRGGAEQPQHF. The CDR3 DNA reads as TGCGCCAGCAGCTCTCGGGGGGGCGCGGAACAGCCCCAGCATTTT.

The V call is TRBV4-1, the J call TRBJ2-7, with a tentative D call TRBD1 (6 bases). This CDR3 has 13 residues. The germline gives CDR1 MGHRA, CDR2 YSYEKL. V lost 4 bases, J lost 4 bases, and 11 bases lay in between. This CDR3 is CASSLQGQYEQYF. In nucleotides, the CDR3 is TGCGCCAGCAGCCTACAGGGCCAATACGAGCAGTACTTC.

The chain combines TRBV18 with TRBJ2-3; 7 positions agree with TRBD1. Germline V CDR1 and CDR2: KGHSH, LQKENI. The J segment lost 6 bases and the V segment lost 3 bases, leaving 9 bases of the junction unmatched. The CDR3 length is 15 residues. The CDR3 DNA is TGTGCCAGCTCACCCTCGGGACAGTCAAGGGATACGCAGTATTTT. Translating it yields CASSPSGQSRDTQYF.

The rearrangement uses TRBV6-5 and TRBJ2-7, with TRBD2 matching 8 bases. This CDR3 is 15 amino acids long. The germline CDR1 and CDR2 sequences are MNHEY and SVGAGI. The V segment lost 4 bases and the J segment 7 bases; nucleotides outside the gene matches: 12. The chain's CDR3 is CASSLAPAGAGEQYF. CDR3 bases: TGTGCCAGCAGTTTAGCTCCAGCGGGGGCAGGGGAGCAGTACTTC.

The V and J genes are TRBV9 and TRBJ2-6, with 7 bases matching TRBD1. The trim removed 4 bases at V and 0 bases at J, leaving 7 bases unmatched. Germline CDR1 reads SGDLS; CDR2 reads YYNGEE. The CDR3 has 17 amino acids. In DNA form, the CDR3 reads TGTGCCAGCAGCCCCCGGACAGGTCTCTCTGGGGCCAACGTCCTGACTTTC. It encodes CASSPRTGLSGANVLTF.

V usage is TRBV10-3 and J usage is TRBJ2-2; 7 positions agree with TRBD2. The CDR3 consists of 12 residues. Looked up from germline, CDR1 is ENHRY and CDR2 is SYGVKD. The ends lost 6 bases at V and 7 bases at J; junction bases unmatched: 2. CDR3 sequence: CAIRGGGGELFF. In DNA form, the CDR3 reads TGTGCCATCAGAGGCGGGGGCGGGGAGCTGTTTTTT.

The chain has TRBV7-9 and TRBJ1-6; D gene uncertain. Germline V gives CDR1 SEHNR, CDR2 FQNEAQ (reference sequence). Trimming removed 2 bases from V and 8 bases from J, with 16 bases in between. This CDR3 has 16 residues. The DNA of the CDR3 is TGTGCCAGCAGCTTATCAGGTGGCAAGCAATATTCACCCCTCCACTTT. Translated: CASSLSGGKQYSPLHF.

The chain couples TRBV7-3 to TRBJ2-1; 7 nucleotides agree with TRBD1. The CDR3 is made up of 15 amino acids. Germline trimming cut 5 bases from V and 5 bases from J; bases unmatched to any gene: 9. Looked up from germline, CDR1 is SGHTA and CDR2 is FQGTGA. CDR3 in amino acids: CASSRGGPDHNEQFF. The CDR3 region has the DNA TGTGCCAGCAGCCGAGGGGGCCCCGACCACAATGAGCAGTTCTTC.

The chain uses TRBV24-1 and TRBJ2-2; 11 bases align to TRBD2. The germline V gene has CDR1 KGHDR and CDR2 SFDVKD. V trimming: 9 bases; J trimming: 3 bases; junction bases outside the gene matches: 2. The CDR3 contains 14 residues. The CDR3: CATQGLADTGELFF. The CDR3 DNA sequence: TGTGCCACCCAGGGACTAGCGGACACCGGGGAGCTGTTTTTT.

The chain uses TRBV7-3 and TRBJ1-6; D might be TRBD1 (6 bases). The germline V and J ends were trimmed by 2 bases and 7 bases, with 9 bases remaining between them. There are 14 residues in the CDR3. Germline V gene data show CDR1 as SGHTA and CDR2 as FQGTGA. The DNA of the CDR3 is TGTGCCAGCAGCTTACGCCAGGGGAATTCACCCCTCCACTTT. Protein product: CASSLRQGNSPLHF.

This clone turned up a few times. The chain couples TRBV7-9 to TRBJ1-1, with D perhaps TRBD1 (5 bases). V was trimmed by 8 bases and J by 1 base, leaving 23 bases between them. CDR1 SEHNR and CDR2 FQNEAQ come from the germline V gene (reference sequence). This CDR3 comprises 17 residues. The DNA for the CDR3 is TGTGCCAGCGGGAGGGACGGGGTGAAGGAGTCGAACACTGAAGCTTTCTTT. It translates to CASGRDGVKESNTEAFF. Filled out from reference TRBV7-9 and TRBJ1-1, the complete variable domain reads DTGVSQNPRHKITKRGQNVTFRCDPISEHNRLYWYRQTLGQGPEFLTYFQNEAQLEKSRLLSDRFSAERPKGSFSTLEIQRTEQGDSAMYLCASGRDGVKESNTEAFFGQGTRLTVV.

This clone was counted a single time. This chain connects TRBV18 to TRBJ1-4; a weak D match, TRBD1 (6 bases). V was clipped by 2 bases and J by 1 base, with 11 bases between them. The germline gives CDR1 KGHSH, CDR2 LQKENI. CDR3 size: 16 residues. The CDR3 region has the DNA TGTGCCAGCTCACCATCATTACAGGGAACTAATGAAAAACTGTTTTTT. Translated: CASSPSLQGTNEKLFF.

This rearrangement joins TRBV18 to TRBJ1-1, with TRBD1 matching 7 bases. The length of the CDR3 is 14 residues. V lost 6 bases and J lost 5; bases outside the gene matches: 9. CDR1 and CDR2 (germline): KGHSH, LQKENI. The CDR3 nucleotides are TGTGCCAGCTCCCCGGGTAGGGGGCGTACTGAAGCTTTCTTT. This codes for CASSPGRGRTEAFF.